This entry lists 28 T cell receptor beta chains sequenced from one sample in a study of cytomegalovirus exposure and HLA in healthy donors (dated by TCRdb to 2016 to 2017). Receptor libraries were prepared by the immunoSEQ multiplex PCR assay. The table comes from immuneACCESS by way of TCRdb, which keeps in-frame sequences with V and J called. Part of the clones is missing from these tables; in studies checked, under half for an unresolved V gene and the rest for unknown reasons. This sample is represented by approximately 170,000 clones; around 82% of them were singletons. The ten largest clones take up around 9.6% of the sample. Sequencing was carried out using PBMCs. All receptors derive from a man aged 30 to 39 in good health and CMV-seropositive.

The DNA of the CDR3 is TGCAGCGTTGAAGTAGGGACTAGGGGGACCGGGGAGCTGTTTTTT. Translating it yields CSVEVGTRGTGELFF. The rearrangement links TRBV29-1 to TRBJ2-2; 8 positions agree with TRBD2. The length of the CDR3 is 15 residues. With V trimmed by 1 base and J by 5 bases, 6 bases remained unmatched. Germline V lookup: CDR1 SQVTM, CDR2 ANQGSEA.

This clone was found a few times. This chain uses TRBV29-1 with TRBJ2-7; 13 bases are a match to TRBD2. With 1 base clipped from V and 6 bases from J, the junction kept 9 bases outside the gene matches. Per the germline V gene, CDR1 is SQVTM and CDR2 is ANQGSEA. The CDR3 length is 16 residues. The CDR3 region is CSVEGGTSGIFGEQYF. The CDR3, as DNA: TGCAGCGTTGAAGGGGGGACTAGCGGGATATTCGGCGAGCAGTACTTC.

This clone was seen a few times. The V and J genes are TRBV9 and TRBJ2-3; 7 bases align to TRBD2. With 3 bases clipped from V and 3 bases from J, the junction kept 4 bases outside the gene matches. The CDR3 totals 14 residues. Per germline, CDR1 SGDLS and CDR2 YYNGEE. The CDR3 region has the DNA TGTGCCAGCAGCGATGGGACTACTACAGATACGCAGTATTTT. Residues: CASSDGTTTDTQYF.

This clone has a handful of counts. A junction end diverges from the germline sequence, so it may reflect a read error. The chain combines TRBV30 with TRBJ2-7; 11 bases fit TRBD1. CDR1 is GTSNPN, CDR2 SVGIG, per germline (reference sequence). The CDR3 extends over 12 amino acids. The CDR3 DNA sequence: TGTGCCTGGGGACAGGGGGCCTACCAGCAGTACTTC. Translated, it gives CAWGQGAYQQYF.

The CDR3 coding sequence is TGTGCCAGCTTAGAACTTGCGGGTCCTGGGGCCAACGTCCTGACTTTC. It yields the protein CASLELAGPGANVLTF. The rearrangement uses TRBV7-9 and TRBJ2-6; D might be TRBD2 (5 bases). The CDR3 extends over 16 amino acids. With 8 bases removed from V and 2 bases from J, the gap between germline ends came to 16 bases. Germline CDR1 is SEHNR and CDR2 is FQNEAQ (reference sequence).

The rearrangement joins TRBV28 to TRBJ2-1; the match to TRBD2 covers 10 bases. The germline gives CDR1 MDHEN, CDR2 SYDVKM. Trimming removed 4 bases from V and 7 bases from J; junction bases left unmatched: 10. This CDR3 region has 16 residues. CDR3 sequence: CASSSPASGRENEQFF. CDR3 bases: TGTGCCAGCAGTTCCCCGGCTAGCGGGAGAGAAAATGAGCAGTTCTTC. Combining the CDR3 with reference TRBV28 and TRBJ2-1 gives the whole variable domain DVKVTQSSRYLVKRTGEKVFLECVQDMDHENMFWYRQDPGLGLRLIYFSYDVKMKEKGDIPEGYSVSREKKERFSLILESASTNQTSMYLCASSSPASGRENEQFFGPGTRLTVL.

This clone has more than one count but fewer than ten. The rearrangement joins TRBV10-3 to TRBJ1-5; no reliable D call. Germline CDR1 reads ENHRY; CDR2 reads SYGVKD. V was clipped by 8 bases and J by 1 base, with 9 bases between them. The CDR3 covers 13 residues. CDR3 sequence reads: CAIGGGSNQPQHF. CDR3 nucleotides: TGTGCCATCGGTGGAGGCAGCAATCAGCCCCAGCATTTT.

The chain carries TRBV6-6 and TRBJ1-2; D perhaps matches TRBD1 (5 bases). CDR1 is MNHNY, CDR2 SVGAGI, per germline (reference sequence). The V end lost 8 bases, the J end lost 5 bases, and 9 bases lay between the germline ends. The CDR3 covers 11 residues. CDR3 nucleotides: TGTGCCAGCGGGGGAGGGTATGGCTACACCTTC. The encoded protein is CASGGGYGYTF.

This clone was detected only once. Here the CDR3 DNA reads TGTGCCAGCAGCCGAGATCGGCCCGCGGCAGCGAGGGATACGCAGTATTTT. Its translation: CASSRDRPAAARDTQYF. The chain uses TRBV5-4 and TRBJ2-3; D is uncertain. The CDR3 totals 17 residues. Germline V gene data show CDR1 as SGHNT and CDR2 as YYREEE (reference sequence). V was shortened by 4 bases and J by 6 bases, with 24 bases between the two germline ends. Full variable domain (remainder filled in from reference TRBV5-4 and TRBJ2-3): ETGVTQSPTHLIKTRGQQVTLRCSSQSGHNTVSWYQQALGQGPQFIFQYYREEENGRGNFPPRFSGLQFPNYSSELNVNALELDDSALYLCASSRDRPAAARDTQYFGPGTRLTVL.

The V call is TRBV5-5, the J call TRBJ2-3; D gene unclear. Trimming cost V 0 bases and J 3 bases, with 8 bases left between them. The CDR3 sequence is 14 residues long. Germline V gene data show CDR1 as SGHKS and CDR2 as YYEKEE (reference sequence). The CDR3 DNA follows: TGTGCCAGCAGCTTGGGTCAGTCGACAGATACGCAGTATTTT. Amino acids: CASSLGQSTDTQYF.

This chain joins TRBV7-3 and TRBJ1-5; D remains ambiguous. The CDR3 totals 13 residues. Per germline, CDR1 SGHTA and CDR2 FQGTGA. The V end was cut by 5 bases, the J end by 7 bases, with 12 bases between. CDR3 sequence: CASSASGGQPQHF. Written as DNA, the CDR3 is TGTGCCAGCAGCGCCTCGGGAGGGCAGCCCCAGCATTTT.

The rearrangement links TRBV27 to TRBJ2-2; 8 bases are a match to TRBD2. The CDR3 extends over 16 amino acids. Unmatched junction bases numbered 8, after V lost 5 bases and J lost 3 bases. Per the germline V gene, CDR1 is MNHEY and CDR2 is SMNVEV (reference sequence). The CDR3 DNA reads TGTGCCAGCAGTCCCTTAGCGGGAAGTTACACCGGGGAGCTGTTTTTT. Protein product: CASSPLAGSYTGELFF.

This chain uses TRBV27 with TRBJ2-3, with D possibly TRBD2 on 5 matching bases. The CDR3 contains 14 residues. Germline CDR1 MNHEY, CDR2 SMNVEV (reference sequence). Trimming took off 5 bases at V and 6 bases at J, with 15 bases between the two ends. This chain's CDR3 is CASSPGSSWDTQYF. The CDR3 nucleotides read TGTGCCAGCAGTCCGGGATCCTCGTGGGATACGCAGTATTTT.

The CDR3 is CASSPRTVDHEQYF. The CDR3 DNA follows: TGCGCCAGCAGCCCCCGGACAGTAGACCACGAGCAGTACTTC. The gene calls are TRBV10-1 and TRBJ2-7; tentatively, D is TRBD1 (6 bases). Germline lookup yields CDR1 WNHNN and CDR2 SYGVQD (reference sequence). The CDR3 consists of 14 residues. V gave up 6 bases and J gave up 5 bases, with 17 bases separating them.

This clone was detected once. The rearrangement joins TRBV5-6 to TRBJ1-1, with 7 positions matching TRBD1. This CDR3 is 17 amino acids long. V lost 3 bases to trimming and J lost 0 bases; unmatched junction nucleotides: 11. From germline, CDR1 is SGHDT and CDR2 YYEEEE. CDR3 in amino acids: CASSYLPQGLLNTEAFF. The CDR3 DNA is TGTGCCAGCAGCTACCTACCACAGGGGTTACTGAACACTGAAGCTTTCTTT.

V and J are TRBV11-2 and TRBJ1-2; maybe TRBD1 (5 bases). The V end lost 7 bases, the J end lost 2 bases, and 11 bases lay between the germline ends. The CDR3 runs 13 residues. Germline V gives CDR1 SGHAT, CDR2 FQNNGV. As DNA, the CDR3 is TGTGCCAGCACCGAGCGGGGGAACTATGGCTACACCTTC. Protein sequence: CASTERGNYGYTF.

The V and J genes are TRBV5-4 and TRBJ2-5; D might be TRBD2 (6 bases). The V gene's germline CDR1 is SGHNT and CDR2 YYREEE (reference sequence). The CDR3 is 14 residues long. The V gene lost 0 bases and the J gene lost 5 bases, with 11 bases spanning the gap. Written as DNA, the CDR3 is TGTGCCAGCAGCTTGGGACTAGTGGATGAGACCCAGTACTTC. It yields the protein CASSLGLVDETQYF.

The genes are TRBV28 and TRBJ1-2; D might be TRBD1 (5 bases). CDR3 length: 13 residues. V dropped 3 bases and J dropped 8 bases, with 13 bases sitting between them. Per the germline V gene, CDR1 is MDHEN and CDR2 is SYDVKM. CDR3 loop: CASSFQGLKGYTF. For the CDR3, the DNA is TGTGCCAGCAGTTTCCAGGGTCTGAAGGGCTACACCTTC.

This chain uses TRBV6-1 with TRBJ2-6; D not certain. Germline CDR1 MNHNS, CDR2 SASEGT. The CDR3 sequence is 14 residues long. V dropped 8 bases and J dropped 0 bases, with 8 bases sitting between them. In nucleotides, the CDR3 is TGTGCCAGCCAGCGCGGCTCTGGGGCCAACGTCCTGACTTTC. Translating it yields CASQRGSGANVLTF.

The chain carries TRBV9 and TRBJ2-7; 9 bases are shared with TRBD1. V shed 4 bases, J shed 3 bases, and the junction held 5 bases outside the gene matches. CDR1 and CDR2 from the germline V gene are SGDLS and YYNGEE. The CDR3 contains 14 residues. In nucleotides, the CDR3 is TGTGCCAGCAGCCCTGGACAGGGGAACTACGAGCAGTACTTC. Residues: CASSPGQGNYEQYF.

This clone was detected once. The V call is TRBV28, the J call TRBJ2-7, with 10 bases lining up with TRBD2. The germline V gene encodes CDR1 MDHEN and CDR2 SYDVKM. There are 15 residues in the CDR3. V lost 8 bases, J lost 5 bases, and 12 bases stayed unmatched. The CDR3 DNA reads as TGTGCCAGCGGCCTTCCCGGGACTAGCGTCAACGAGCAGTACTTC. Amino acid sequence: CASGLPGTSVNEQYF.

The V gene is TRBV9, the J gene TRBJ2-7; 8 positions match TRBD2. Germline V gene sequence: CDR1 SGDLS, CDR2 YYNGEE. V lost 0 bases, J lost 2 bases, and 4 bases stayed unmatched. The CDR3 is 15 residues long. As DNA, the CDR3 is TGTGCCAGCAGCGTAGGGGGTAGCGGGACCTACGAGCAGTACTTC. The encoded protein is CASSVGGSGTYEQYF.

V is TRBV27 and J is TRBJ2-1; 9 nucleotides align to TRBD2. This CDR3 is 16 amino acids long. In germline, CDR1 is MNHEY, CDR2 SMNVEV (reference sequence). V was clipped by 5 bases and J by 9 bases; unmatched bases: 14. CDR3 residues: CASSRSSGTIGGEQFF. The CDR3 nucleotides read TGTGCCAGCAGTAGGTCTAGCGGGACTATAGGCGGTGAGCAGTTCTTC.

This sequence joins TRBV2 and TRBJ2-1; D possibly corresponds to TRBD2 (6 bases). This CDR3 contains 15 residues. The V gene's germline CDR1 is SNHLY and CDR2 FYNNEI. The V gene lost 3 bases and the J gene lost 0 bases, with 9 bases spanning the gap. For the CDR3, the DNA is TGTGCCAGCAGTGACGGAGGGAGCTCCTACAATGAGCAGTTCTTC. It specifies CASSDGGSSYNEQFF.

The V call is TRBV6-1, the J call TRBJ2-7, with D possibly being TRBD1 (5 bases). Trimming took off 3 bases at V and 2 bases at J, with 14 bases between the two ends. This CDR3 spans 15 amino acids. CDR1 and CDR2 from the germline V gene are MNHNS and SASEGT. Here the CDR3 reads CASSDPTDPTYEQYF. CDR3 DNA: TGTGCCAGCAGTGACCCGACAGACCCGACCTACGAGCAGTACTTC.

The rearrangement uses TRBV5-4 and TRBJ1-1; 11 bases match TRBD1. Germline V gives CDR1 SGHNT, CDR2 YYREEE (reference sequence). After removal of 2 bases from V and 3 bases from J, the junction contained 3 bases not matched to a gene. The CDR3 contains 15 residues. The CDR3 DNA reads TGTGCCAGCAGCTTCCGGACAGGGGGCGACACTGAAGCTTTCTTT. Translating it yields CASSFRTGGDTEAFF.

The V call is TRBV28, the J call TRBJ1-4; 7 bases fit TRBD1. V trimming: 5 bases; J trimming: 4 bases; junction bases outside the gene matches: 10. Germline lookup yields CDR1 MDHEN and CDR2 SYDVKM. CDR3 length: 16 residues. Here the CDR3 DNA reads TGTGCCAGCAGTGCCCCGCGACAGGGAGGTAATGAAAAACTGTTTTTT. Amino acids: CASSAPRQGGNEKLFF.

CDR3: CASTSGYRGRQEQYF. CDR3 coding DNA: TGTGCCAGCACCTCTGGTTACAGGGGACGCCAGGAGCAGTACTTC. V usage is TRBV13 and J usage is TRBJ2-7; TRBD1 aligns across 7 bases. Germline V gene lookup returns CDR1 PRHDT and CDR2 FYEKMQ (reference sequence). Trimming cost V 7 bases and J 7 bases; bases outside gene matches: 16. The CDR3 loop spans 15 amino acids.